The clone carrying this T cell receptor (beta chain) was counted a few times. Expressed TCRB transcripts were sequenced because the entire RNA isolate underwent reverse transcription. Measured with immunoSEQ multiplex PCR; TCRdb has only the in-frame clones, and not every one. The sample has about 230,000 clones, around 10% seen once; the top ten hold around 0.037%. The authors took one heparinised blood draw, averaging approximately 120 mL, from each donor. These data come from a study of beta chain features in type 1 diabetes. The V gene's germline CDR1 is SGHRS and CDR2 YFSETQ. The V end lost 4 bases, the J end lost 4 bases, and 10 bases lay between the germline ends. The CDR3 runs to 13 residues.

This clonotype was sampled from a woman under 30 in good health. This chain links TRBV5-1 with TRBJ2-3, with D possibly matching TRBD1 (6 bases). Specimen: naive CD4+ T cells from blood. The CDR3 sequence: CASSNRDPDTQYF. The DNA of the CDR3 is TGCGCCAGCAGCAACAGGGACCCAGATACGCAGTATTTT.